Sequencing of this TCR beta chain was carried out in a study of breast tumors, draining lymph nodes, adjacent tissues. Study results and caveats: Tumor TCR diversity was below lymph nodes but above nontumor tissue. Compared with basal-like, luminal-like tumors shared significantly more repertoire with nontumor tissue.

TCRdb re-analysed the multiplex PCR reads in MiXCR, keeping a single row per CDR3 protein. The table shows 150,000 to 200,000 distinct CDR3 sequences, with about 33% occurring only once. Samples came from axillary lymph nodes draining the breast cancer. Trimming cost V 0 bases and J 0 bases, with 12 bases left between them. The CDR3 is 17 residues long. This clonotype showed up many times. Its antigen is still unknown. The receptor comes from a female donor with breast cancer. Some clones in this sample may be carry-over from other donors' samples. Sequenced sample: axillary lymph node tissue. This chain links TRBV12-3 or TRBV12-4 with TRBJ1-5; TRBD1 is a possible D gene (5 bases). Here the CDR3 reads CASSLARGRFSNQPQHF. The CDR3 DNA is TGTGCCAGCAGTTTAGCGCGGGGCAGATTTAGCAATCAGCCCCAGCATTTT.